This record covers a single T cell receptor (beta chain). The CDR3 totals 13 residues. With 5 bases removed from V and 5 bases from J, the gap between germline ends came to 12 bases. CDR1 SGHAT and CDR2 FQNNGV come from the germline V gene. Together with a sample-barcoded 5' primer, a J-beta primer mix was included in a second PCR lasting roughly 6 to 12 cycles. Using its own MiXCR run on the 5' RACE reads, TCRdb lists one record per CDR3 protein. The data hold 650,000 to 900,000 distinct CDR3 sequences, with approximately 59% observed a single time. The sample providers were healthy Caucasian people from Russia, aged about 6 to 100. This entry is derived from a study of blood T cells in healthy people across ages.

The sequence derives from a young man in good health. Sequences were obtained from blood. The rearrangement links TRBV11-2 to TRBJ2-5; no definite D call. The CDR3 DNA follows: TGTGCCAGCAGCCCGGCTAAAACCGAGACCCAGTACTTC. This gives the protein CASSPAKTETQYF.